This TCR beta chain came from a study of OX40 agonist ivuxolimab in advanced cancers. Study context: Partial responses were recorded for three patients, including one with hepatocellular carcinoma and two with cutaneous melanoma.

Germline V gene data show CDR1 as GTSNPN and CDR2 as SVGIG (reference sequence). V shed 2 bases and J shed 4 bases, with 14 bases lying between them. The CDR3 totals 14 residues. Sequencing was performed with immunoSEQ multiplex PCR; in TCRdb, only in-frame clones are kept and a portion is missing. The sample lists about 63,000 clones, approximately 86% occurring once. For this clone: Its antigen is undetermined.

The study, taken as a whole, reports: In general, CD8+ T cells held more expanded clones than CD4+ did, on average. Among the lowest peripheral clonal expansion occurred in 0.1-3.0 mg/kg partial responders.

The input for sequencing was CD4+ or CD8+ T cells sorted from blood, taken in a trial of the OX40 agonist ivuxolimab. The rearrangement joins TRBV30 to TRBJ1-1; possible D gene TRBD1, 6 bases. This clonotype was sampled from an adult with an advanced solid tumor such as melanoma, head and neck, liver or kidney cancer. CDR3 loop: CAWSPGDWGTEAFF. The CDR3 DNA sequence: TGTGCCTGGAGTCCAGGGGATTGGGGCACTGAAGCTTTCTTT. Full variable domain (remainder filled in from reference TRBV30 and TRBJ1-1): SQTIHQWPATLVQPVGSPLSLECTVEGTSNPNLYWYRQAAGRGLQLLFYSVGIGQISSEVPQNLSASRPQDRQFILSSKKLLLSDSGFYLCAWSPGDWGTEAFFGQGTRLTVV.